The rows below give T cell receptor beta chains drawn from one sample of a study of cytomegalovirus exposure and HLA in healthy donors. Assay used: immunoSEQ multiplex PCR; TCRdb lists only in-frame clones, some missing. The sample comprises fewer than 150,000 clones, 79% of which are singletons, and 5% to 8.5% rests with the top ten. Sequenced input: PBMCs. These TCRs come from a man between 35 and 55 years old in good health and CMV-seropositive. Each CDR3 is given with its conserved first and last residue. A D gene is named only where the DNA matches it firmly. Some rows have no size entry. The others give once, few or many, or a class for an expanded clone.

TRBV7-3	NA	TRBJ2-2	NA	CASSLSLAMNTGELFF	TGTGCCAGCAGCTTATCGCTAGCGATGAACACCGGGGAGCTGTTTTTT
TRBV29-1	TRBD1	TRBJ1-2	NA	CSAGGGNGYTF	TGCAGCGCAGGGGGTGGAAATGGCTACACCTTC
TRBV6-1	NA	TRBJ2-7	NA	CASLRTANYEQYF	TGTGCCAGCCTAAGGACAGCCAACTACGAGCAGTACTTC
TRBV20-1	NA	TRBJ2-3	NA	CSVIYTDTQYF	TGCAGTGTTATTTACACAGATACGCAGTATTTT
TRBV6-5	TRBD2	TRBJ2-4	NA	CASSPIAGVNIQYF	TGTGCCAGCAGTCCAATAGCGGGAGTTAACATTCAGTACTTC
TRBV6-1	NA	TRBJ1-2	NA	CASSEGQTPLYGYTF	TGTGCCAGCAGTGAAGGACAAACCCCCCTCTATGGCTACACCTTC
TRBV15	TRBD1	TRBJ1-5	once	CATSRDRQGYQPQHF	TGTGCCACCAGCAGAGATAGACAGGGTTACCAGCCCCAGCATTTT
TRBV6-5	NA	TRBJ2-7	NA	CASSYDEGYEQYF	TGTGCCAGCAGCTACGACGAGGGATACGAGCAGTACTTC
TRBV2	NA	TRBJ1-1	NA	CASRETAGEAFF	TGTGCCAGCAGAGAAACAGCGGGTGAAGCTTTCTTT
TRBV6-6	NA	TRBJ1-2	NA	CASSYLAGEGYTF	TGTGCCAGCAGTTACCTCGCAGGGGAAGGCTACACCTTC
TRBV28	TRBD2	TRBJ2-7	once	CASRTLAGSSQYF	TGTGCCAGCAGAACGTTAGCGGGATCGTCGCAGTACTTC
TRBV4-2	TRBD2	TRBJ2-7	NA	CASSVGGSYEQYF	TGTGCCAGCAGCGTCGGGGGGTCCTACGAGCAGTACTTC
TRBV7-9	NA	TRBJ1-2	NA	CASSPPGYGYTF	TGTGCCAGCAGTCCCCCCGGGTATGGCTACACCTTC
TRBV5-1	TRBD1	TRBJ2-7	NA	CASSILTGPTYEQYF	TGCGCCAGCAGCATTCTGACAGGGCCTACCTACGAGCAGTACTTC
TRBV6-5	NA	TRBJ1-2	NA	CASTPSGASNYGYTF	TGTGCCAGCACCCCTTCAGGGGCGTCTAACTATGGCTACACCTTC
TRBV2	TRBD1	TRBJ2-7	NA	CASTQDRATYEQYF	TGTGCCAGCACCCAGGACAGGGCCACCTACGAGCAGTACTTC
TRBV27	NA	TRBJ1-1	NA	CASSVHGIVANTEAFF	TGTGCCAGCAGTGTACACGGGATAGTTGCGAACACTGAAGCTTTCTTT
TRBV7-9	TRBD1	TRBJ1-2	NA	CASSWGQHQPDYGYTF	TGTGCCAGCAGCTGGGGACAGCACCAACCGGACTATGGCTACACCTTC
TRBV5-4	NA	TRBJ1-3	NA	CASSLDPQMDTIYF	TGTGCCAGCAGCTTGGACCCCCAGATGGACACCATATATTTT
TRBV5-1	NA	TRBJ2-5	NA	CASSLEGSSEETQYF	TGCGCCAGCAGCTTGGAAGGTAGCTCCGAGGAGACCCAGTACTTC
TRBV2	NA	TRBJ1-3	NA	CASSEAPGDYSSGNTIYF	TGTGCCAGCAGTGAAGCGCCAGGGGATTATTCGTCTGGAAACACCATATATTTT
TRBV5-6	NA	TRBJ1-5	NA	CASSLIQGGQPQHF	TGTGCCAGCAGCTTGATCCAGGGAGGTCAGCCCCAGCATTTT
TRBV6-5	NA	TRBJ1-1	NA	CASSWGQAGYEAFF	TGTGCCAGCAGTTGGGGACAAGCGGGATACGAAGCTTTCTTT
TRBV5-1	NA	TRBJ1-2	NA	CASSLGQGKLAGYTF	TGCGCCAGCAGCTTGGGTCAAGGCAAACTAGCTGGCTACACCTTC
TRBV29-1	NA	TRBJ1-1	NA	CSVGIERGTEAFF	TGCAGCGTTGGAATAGAACGGGGCACTGAAGCTTTCTTT
TRBV6-5	TRBD2	TRBJ2-7	few	CASSSPGGRVYEQYF	TGTGCCAGCAGTTCCCCTGGCGGGAGGGTCTACGAGCAGTACTTC
TRBV13	NA	TRBJ1-3	NA	CASSLLSGNTIYF	TGTGCCAGCAGCTTACTCTCTGGAAACACCATATATTTT
TRBV27	TRBD1	TRBJ1-6	NA	CASSTPGGAGGRGNSPLHF	TGTGCCAGCAGTACCCCAGGGGGCGCGGGGGGGAGAGGTAATTCACCCCTCCACTTT
TRBV7-9	NA	TRBJ1-5	few	CASSPQGDNQPQHF	TGTGCCAGCAGCCCACAGGGAGACAATCAGCCCCAGCATTTT
TRBV10-3	TRBD2	TRBJ2-4	few	CAISAVAGGAKNIQYF	TGTGCCATCAGTGCTGTAGCGGGAGGGGCCAAAAACATTCAGTACTTC
TRBV6-1	NA	TRBJ1-2	NA	CASSLSNYGYTF	TGTGCCAGCAGTCTCTCCAACTATGGCTACACCTTC
TRBV30	TRBD1	TRBJ1-1	once	CAWFDRGLNTEAFF	TGTGCCTGGTTCGACAGGGGACTAAACACTGAAGCTTTCTTT
TRBV19	NA	TRBJ1-4	NA	CATMDREKLFF	TGTGCCACCATGGACAGAGAAAAACTGTTTTTT
TRBV6-5	TRBD2	TRBJ2-5	NA	CASRGGSGETQYF	TGTGCCAGCAGGGGGGGGTCGGGAGAGACCCAGTACTTC
TRBV2	NA	TRBJ1-2	NA	CASRQEYGGYTF	TGTGCCAGCAGACAGGAGTATGGAGGCTACACCTTC
TRBV25-1	NA	TRBJ2-7	NA	CASSEYQEPYEQYF	TGTGCCAGCAGTGAATATCAGGAACCCTACGAGCAGTACTTC
TRBV5-1	TRBD1	TRBJ1-1	NA	CASSPRGGQGNTEAFF	TGCGCCAGCAGCCCCCGGGGGGGACAGGGGAACACTGAAGCTTTCTTT
TRBV6-5	TRBD1	TRBJ2-3	few	CASKQGHSTDTQYF	TGTGCCAGCAAACAGGGGCACTCCACAGATACGCAGTATTTT
TRBV5-1	TRBD2	TRBJ2-7	NA	CASRRETYEQYF	TGCGCCAGCAGGCGGGAGACCTACGAGCAGTACTTC
TRBV29-1	NA	TRBJ2-5	NA	CSVHPGAAGETQYF	TGCAGCGTCCACCCCGGGGCAGCGGGAGAGACCCAGTACTTC
TRBV6-5	NA	TRBJ1-4	NA	CASRRISTNEKLFF	TGTGCCAGCAGGCGGATATCAACTAATGAAAAACTGTTTTTT
TRBV7-7	TRBD2	TRBJ2-5	NA	CASSAKRESETQYF	TGTGCCAGCAGCGCCAAGCGGGAGTCAGAGACCCAGTACTTC
TRBV5-1	TRBD1	TRBJ1-2	NA	CASSPGTAGGGYTF	TGCGCCAGCAGCCCCGGGACAGCCGGAGGTGGCTACACCTTC
TRBV7-6	NA	TRBJ2-7	NA	CASSLEEGEVGYEQYF	TGTGCCAGCAGCTTAGAGGAGGGAGAAGTCGGCTACGAGCAGTACTTC
TRBV10-1	NA	TRBJ2-1	NA	CASSDLGSPTRANEQFF	TGCGCCAGCAGTGATTTGGGGTCCCCTACGCGGGCCAATGAGCAGTTCTTC
TRBV6-1	NA	TRBJ2-7	NA	CASSLDSLTYEQYF	TGTGCCAGCAGTCTGGACAGTCTTACCTACGAGCAGTACTTC
TRBV11-2	NA	TRBJ1-1	few	CASRFDRFSSTEAFF	TGTGCCAGCAGATTTGACAGGTTTTCGAGCACTGAAGCTTTCTTT
TRBV10-3	TRBD1	TRBJ1-4	few	CAISGTGGNEKLFF	TGTGCCATCAGTGGGACAGGGGGTAATGAAAAACTGTTTTTT